These T cell receptor beta chains were read from a single sample in a study of identical twins. A single record per CDR3 protein comes from TCRdb applying MiXCR to the 5' RACE reads. Of 230,000 or so distinct CDR3 sequences detected, about 8% appear once; the ten largest clones hold about 3%. This same sample was also taken into another study, of yellow fever vaccine responses in identical twins.

The source material was CD8+ T cells sorted from blood. Source of these receptors: a woman younger than 35 in good health. The conserved cysteine and the conserved F or W are not part of the CDR3 here.

length: 14; V: TRBV11-2; J: TRBJ2-2; CDR3: ASSSRDVRDPGELF
length: 15; V: TRBV7-2; J: TRBJ2-1; CDR3: ASSLGGTPSSYNEQF
length: 13; V: TRBV7-9; J: TRBJ2-7; CDR3: ASSPPSLGFYEQY
length: 12; V: TRBV7-8; J: TRBJ2-5; CDR3: ASSLKGWMETQY
length: 11; V: TRBV5-6; J: TRBJ1-1; CDR3: ASSLGWHTEAF
length: 13; V: TRBV14; J: TRBJ1-4; CDR3: ASSRFLDSNEKLF
length: 12; V: TRBV20-1; J: TRBJ2-3; CDR3: SARAGGLADTQY
length: 14; V: TRBV7-9; J: TRBJ2-3; CDR3: ASSYYSGRGSDTQY
length: 12; V: TRBV7-9; J: TRBJ2-7; CDR3: ASTPRRGSYEQY
length: 11; V: TRBV30; J: TRBJ2-1; CDR3: AWTVSSYNEQF
length: 12; V: TRBV7-2; J: TRBJ2-7; CDR3: ASSPHLGNYEQY
length: 15; V: TRBV24-1; J: TRBJ2-2; CDR3: ATSDPLAGADTGELF
length: 10; V: TRBV4-1; J: TRBJ2-7; CDR3: ASSHYLGAQY
length: 12; V: TRBV4-1; J: TRBJ2-5; CDR3: ASSHAGGRETQY
length: 11; V: TRBV4-3; J: TRBJ2-1; CDR3: ASSQDSFDEQF
length: 15; V: TRBV11-2; J: TRBJ2-2; CDR3: ASSAEGQGAGTGELF
length: 10; V: TRBV4-2; J: TRBJ2-3; CDR3: ASSRAQNTQY
length: 13; V: TRBV7-9; J: TRBJ2-3; CDR3: ARSPPGTSGSGQY
length: 15; V: TRBV27; J: TRBJ1-4; CDR3: ASSSSGVGRPRGKLF
length: 12; V: TRBV27; J: TRBJ1-1; CDR3: ASQIRAPNTEAF
length: 18; V: TRBV9; J: TRBJ2-1; CDR3: ASSVVGGAANLYSYNEQL
length: 12; V: TRBV6-5; J: TRBJ1-1; CDR3: ASSYGGEGTEAF